The entry below gives a single T cell receptor beta chain sequence along with its context. This record belongs to a study of naive and memory T cell subsets. Germline assignment: CDR1 WSHSY and CDR2 SAAADI. The CDR3 loop spans 15 amino acids. Trimming cost V 6 bases and J 5 bases; bases outside gene matches: 8. Both TRBC1 and TRBC2 were covered by a beta constant-region primer of two equimolar oligonucleotides. A 12-nucleotide UMI and the SP2 primer were added to the cDNA 3' end by oligonucleotide ligation. TCRdb re-derived calls from the UMI-ligation and nested PCR reads in MiXCR, one entry per CDR3 protein. The table has some 85,000 distinct CDR3 sequences, about 12% seen once.

The TCR sequence derives from a human donor in good health. The chain combines TRBV10-2 with TRBJ2-5, with 11 bases fitting TRBD1. The specimen sequenced was central memory CD4+ T cells from blood. In nucleotides, the CDR3 is TGCGCCAGCAGCAGGACAGGGGGCGTCGGGGAGACCCAGTACTTC. This codes for CASSRTGGVGETQYF.